Listed below are T cell receptor beta chains from one sample, sequenced in a study of cytomegalovirus exposure and HLA in healthy donors. Generated by immunoSEQ multiplex PCR, the TCRdb table keeps only in-frame clones and is missing some. The table shows 220,000 or so clones, with 85% to 95% occurring only once. Sequences were obtained from PBMCs. The source of these receptors is a woman aged 18-35 years in good health and CMV-seronegative. The CDR3 runs from the conserved cysteine through the conserved F or W. Each record gives: V gene, J gene, clone size, D gene, CDR3 protein, CDR3 DNA. D genes are given only for firm matches. Expanded clones are given a class, and other clones once, few, many or no size at all.

v_call: TRBV5-1; j_call: TRBJ2-7; clone_size: .; d_call: TRBD2; cdr3_aa: CASSLLGLAGGPPPYEQYF; cdr3_nt: TGCGCCAGCAGCTTGCTGGGACTAGCGGGAGGACCTCCCCCCTACGAGCAGTACTTC
v_call: TRBV7-6; j_call: TRBJ2-1; clone_size: .; d_call: TRBD2; cdr3_aa: CASSLAGLGIDEQFF; cdr3_nt: TGTGCCAGCAGCTTAGCGGGACTAGGAATCGATGAGCAGTTCTTC
v_call: TRBV19; j_call: TRBJ2-1; clone_size: .; d_call: TRBD2; cdr3_aa: CASSIMGLADEQFF; cdr3_nt: TGTGCCAGTAGTATCATGGGACTAGCCGATGAGCAGTTCTTC
v_call: TRBV29-1; j_call: TRBJ1-4; clone_size: once; d_call: TRBD1; cdr3_aa: CSVELFPGVGQGKAKLFF; cdr3_nt: TGCAGCGTTGAGCTTTTTCCGGGGGTCGGACAGGGAAAAGCAAAACTGTTTTTT
v_call: TRBV5-1; j_call: TRBJ2-7; clone_size: .; d_call: TRBD1; cdr3_aa: CASRRDGQAPNSYEQYF; cdr3_nt: TGCGCCAGCAGGAGAGACGGACAGGCTCCCAACTCCTACGAGCAGTACTTC
v_call: TRBV11-2; j_call: TRBJ1-6; clone_size: many; d_call: .; cdr3_aa: CASSFGWARYNSPLHF; cdr3_nt: TGTGCCAGCAGCTTTGGGTGGGCCCGTTATAATTCACCCCTCCACTTT
v_call: TRBV5-1; j_call: TRBJ2-1; clone_size: .; d_call: .; cdr3_aa: CASSEEQGFSNNEQFF; cdr3_nt: TGCGCCAGCAGCGAGGAACAGGGTTTCTCCAACAATGAGCAGTTCTTC
v_call: TRBV5-6; j_call: TRBJ2-7; clone_size: .; d_call: TRBD1; cdr3_aa: CASSSPLFRDRASYEQYF; cdr3_nt: TGTGCCAGCAGCTCACCTCTATTCCGGGACAGGGCCTCCTACGAGCAGTACTTC
v_call: TRBV28; j_call: TRBJ1-2; clone_size: .; d_call: .; cdr3_aa: CASRGVRGAYGYTF; cdr3_nt: TGTGCCAGTCGGGGGGTCAGGGGCGCCTATGGCTACACCTTC
v_call: TRBV28; j_call: TRBJ2-7; clone_size: .; d_call: .; cdr3_aa: CASSERAQGNEQYF; cdr3_nt: TGTGCCAGCTCTGAGAGGGCCCAGGGGAACGAGCAGTACTTC
v_call: TRBV27; j_call: TRBJ2-7; clone_size: .; d_call: .; cdr3_aa: CASSLGARGYEQYF; cdr3_nt: TGTGCCAGCAGCCTTGGAGCTAGAGGCTACGAGCAGTACTTC
v_call: TRBV27; j_call: TRBJ1-6; clone_size: once; d_call: .; cdr3_aa: CASSFPVPNSPLHF; cdr3_nt: TGTGCCAGCAGTTTCCCGGTCCCGAATTCACCCCTCCACTTT
v_call: TRBV14; j_call: TRBJ1-1; clone_size: .; d_call: .; cdr3_aa: CASSQFGQMNTEAFF; cdr3_nt: TGTGCCAGCAGCCAATTTGGACAGATGAACACTGAAGCTTTCTTT
v_call: TRBV5-6; j_call: TRBJ1-4; clone_size: few; d_call: TRBD1; cdr3_aa: CASSRTGTGVEKLFF; cdr3_nt: TGTGCCAGCAGTCGTACTGGGACAGGGGTGGAAAAACTGTTTTTT
v_call: TRBV7-8; j_call: TRBJ1-3; clone_size: .; d_call: .; cdr3_aa: CASSLLGQNGNTIYF; cdr3_nt: TGTGCCAGCAGCCTCCTCGGACAGAACGGAAACACCATATATTTT
v_call: TRBV6-5; j_call: TRBJ1-1; clone_size: .; d_call: TRBD1; cdr3_aa: CASSYRTGMNTEAFF; cdr3_nt: TGTGCCAGCAGTTACCGGACAGGGATGAACACTGAAGCTTTCTTT
v_call: TRBV5-1; j_call: TRBJ1-2; clone_size: .; d_call: TRBD1; cdr3_aa: CASSVLDRGTYGYTF; cdr3_nt: TGCGCCAGCAGCGTACTGGACAGGGGTACCTATGGCTACACCTTC
v_call: TRBV5-4; j_call: TRBJ2-7; clone_size: .; d_call: TRBD2; cdr3_aa: CASSSGLAVGEQYF; cdr3_nt: TGTGCCAGCAGCTCCGGACTAGCGGTTGGGGAGCAGTACTTC
v_call: TRBV7-9; j_call: TRBJ1-1; clone_size: .; d_call: TRBD1; cdr3_aa: CASSLGDRGNTEAFF; cdr3_nt: TGTGCCAGCAGCTTAGGGGACAGGGGGAACACTGAAGCTTTCTTT
v_call: TRBV9; j_call: TRBJ1-2; clone_size: .; d_call: TRBD1; cdr3_aa: CASSLSRDRGNYGYTF; cdr3_nt: TGTGCCAGCAGCTTAAGCCGGGACAGGGGTAACTATGGCTACACCTTC
v_call: TRBV5-6; j_call: TRBJ2-3; clone_size: .; d_call: .; cdr3_aa: CASSLQGLHSTDTQYF; cdr3_nt: TGTGCCAGCAGCCTGCAGGGACTTCACAGCACAGATACGCAGTATTTT
v_call: TRBV12-5; j_call: TRBJ2-7; clone_size: .; d_call: .; cdr3_aa: CASGLVERYYEQYF; cdr3_nt: TGTGCTAGTGGTTTGGTAGAACGGTACTACGAGCAGTACTTC
v_call: TRBV5-1; j_call: TRBJ2-1; clone_size: .; d_call: .; cdr3_aa: CASSNSAELSYNEQFF; cdr3_nt: TGCGCCAGCAGCAACTCGGCGGAGCTCTCCTACAATGAGCAGTTCTTC
v_call: TRBV4-1; j_call: TRBJ1-2; clone_size: .; d_call: .; cdr3_aa: CASSQEAGTSGYTF; cdr3_nt: TGCGCCAGCAGCCAAGAAGCAGGAACCTCCGGCTACACCTTC
v_call: TRBV27; j_call: TRBJ2-7; clone_size: once; d_call: TRBD2; cdr3_aa: CASGRRENYEQYF; cdr3_nt: TGTGCCAGCGGTCGGCGGGAGAACTACGAGCAGTACTTC
v_call: TRBV4-1; j_call: TRBJ2-3; clone_size: .; d_call: .; cdr3_aa: CASSLGLAGTDTQYF; cdr3_nt: TGCGCCAGCAGCCTCGGCCTAGCTGGAACAGATACGCAGTATTTT
v_call: TRBV11-2; j_call: TRBJ2-7; clone_size: .; d_call: TRBD1; cdr3_aa: CASSWDRTYEQYF; cdr3_nt: TGTGCCAGCAGCTGGGACAGGACCTACGAGCAGTACTTC
v_call: TRBV11-2; j_call: TRBJ1-5; clone_size: .; d_call: TRBD1; cdr3_aa: CASSLGRGRGQPQHF; cdr3_nt: TGTGCCAGCAGCTTAGGGAGGGGCAGGGGGCAGCCCCAGCATTTT
v_call: TRBV30; j_call: TRBJ2-7; clone_size: .; d_call: .; cdr3_aa: CAWSRTGTRYEQYF; cdr3_nt: TGTGCCTGGAGTCGTACAGGGACCCGCTACGAGCAGTACTTC
v_call: TRBV29-1; j_call: TRBJ2-7; clone_size: .; d_call: .; cdr3_aa: CSVEENPRGGPLDEQYF; cdr3_nt: TGCAGCGTTGAAGAAAATCCGCGTGGGGGCCCCCTGGACGAGCAGTACTTC
v_call: TRBV30; j_call: TRBJ2-3; clone_size: .; d_call: .; cdr3_aa: CALEPRMGDTQYF; cdr3_nt: TGTGCCCTGGAGCCCCGGATGGGAGATACGCAGTATTTT
v_call: TRBV5-1; j_call: TRBJ2-1; clone_size: .; d_call: TRBD2; cdr3_aa: CASSFAGGEQFF; cdr3_nt: TGCGCCAGCAGCTTCGCGGGAGGAGAGCAGTTCTTC
v_call: TRBV5-1; j_call: TRBJ1-1; clone_size: .; d_call: TRBD1; cdr3_aa: CASSLYRGRRAFF; cdr3_nt: TGCGCCAGCAGCTTGTACAGGGGGCGGAGAGCTTTCTTT
v_call: TRBV27; j_call: TRBJ2-7; clone_size: .; d_call: TRBD2; cdr3_aa: CASSSGLAAYEQYF; cdr3_nt: TGTGCCAGCAGTTCGGGACTAGCGGCCTACGAGCAGTACTTC
v_call: TRBV29-1; j_call: TRBJ2-7; clone_size: .; d_call: .; cdr3_aa: CSVRTGAYEQYF; cdr3_nt: TGCAGCGTGAGAACAGGTGCCTACGAGCAGTACTTC
v_call: TRBV19; j_call: TRBJ1-2; clone_size: once; d_call: TRBD1; cdr3_aa: CASSMGQNYGYTF; cdr3_nt: TGTGCCAGTAGTATGGGACAGAACTATGGCTACACCTTC
v_call: TRBV18; j_call: TRBJ1-1; clone_size: .; d_call: .; cdr3_aa: CASTKKGSGTEAFF; cdr3_nt: TGTGCCAGCACGAAGAAAGGGAGTGGGACTGAAGCTTTCTTT
v_call: TRBV28; j_call: TRBJ2-5; clone_size: .; d_call: .; cdr3_aa: CASSLIGQRETQYF; cdr3_nt: TGTGCCAGCAGTTTGATTGGACAACGGGAGACCCAGTACTTC
v_call: TRBV18; j_call: TRBJ1-5; clone_size: .; d_call: .; cdr3_aa: CASSPNRDNQPQHF; cdr3_nt: TGTGCCAGCTCACCAAATCGAGACAATCAGCCCCAGCATTTT